This T cell receptor (beta chain) is drawn from a study of T cell changes during pregnancy in multiple sclerosis. Germline CDR1 ENHRY, CDR2 SYGVKD. There are 15 residues in the CDR3. V dropped 2 bases and J dropped 2 bases, with 10 bases sitting between them. Measured with immunoSEQ multiplex PCR; TCRdb has only the in-frame clones, and not every one. The table has 100,000 or so clones, 85% to 95% seen once. The chain carries TRBV10-3 and TRBJ2-1; tentative D call: TRBD2 (5 bases). The sequence was obtained from a female donor with multiple sclerosis, enrolled in a pregnancy study. Sequenced material: peripheral blood, taken in the second trimester of pregnancy. CDR3 residues: CAISEGGNTYNEQFF. The CDR3 DNA reads as TGTGCCATCAGTGAGGGAGGAAATACCTACAATGAGCAGTTCTTC.